These T cell receptor beta chains were read from a single sample in a study of T cells expressing NK-cell markers. TCRdb reanalyzed the 5' RACE reads, giving one entry per CDR3 protein sequence and no DNA. This sample's clone table lists a few hundred thousand distinct CDR3 sequences. Sequenced sample: blood T cells: a sorted CD56 or NKG2C T cell subset, CD4+ or CD8+ T cells, or bulk PBMC T cells (not recorded which). The receptors were sampled from a man between 18 and 29 years old in good health. Each CDR3 is given with its conserved first and last residue.

v_call	j_call	cdr3_aa
TRBV7-9	TRBJ1-1	CASSLAGPRGTEAFF
TRBV25-1	TRBJ2-5	CASSEYRGSETQYF
TRBV18	TRBJ2-5	CASSSIQKYQETQYF
TRBV5-4	TRBJ2-4	CASSLRQPSKNIQYF
TRBV5-1	TRBJ1-2	CASRKDYGYTF
TRBV15	TRBJ2-3	CATSRGRRGGLTDTQYF
TRBV6-2/TRBV6-3	TRBJ2-1	CASGSPSSYNEQFF
TRBV29-1	TRBJ2-7	CSVAPSGRSYEQYF
TRBV6-1	TRBJ2-1	CASRPTWASGRNEQFF
TRBV12-3/TRBV12-4	TRBJ2-5	CASTRGQETQYF
TRBV6-5	TRBJ2-6	CASSYEGRGANVLTF
TRBV27	TRBJ2-5	CASSPSGILAGETQYF
TRBV10-2	TRBJ2-3	CASTGLAAHRGTDTQYF
TRBV9	TRBJ2-1	CASSVGASGSYEQFF
TRBV20-1	TRBJ2-1	CSASEPKSEQFF
TRBV20-1	TRBJ2-7	CSARHFDYEQYF
TRBV12-3/TRBV12-4	TRBJ2-2	CASSPTTSGISGELFF
TRBV5-6	TRBJ2-7	CASSLVAEQYF
TRBV12-3/TRBV12-4	TRBJ2-1	CASTLGGIGANEQFF
TRBV7-2	TRBJ1-5	CASSLDGTGSTQPQHF
TRBV20-1	TRBJ2-2	CSATRGAGGTGELFF
TRBV4-2	TRBJ2-3	CASSQVSGDTQYF
TRBV10-3	TRBJ2-1	CAISEGGIEFF
TRBV5-1	TRBJ2-1	CASSLNVGFGAEQFF
TRBV10-3	TRBJ2-3	CAISEDTPRGRTDTQYF
TRBV3-1	TRBJ2-1	CASSQLAGEQFF
TRBV12-5	TRBJ2-1	CASGLSTGENEQFF
TRBV20-1	TRBJ2-1	CSARDELTPNNEQFF
TRBV2	TRBJ1-2	CASSPVNYGYTF
TRBV20-1	TRBJ2-7	CSARWETYEQYF
TRBV18	TRBJ1-2	CASSPPRVYYGYTF
TRBV29-1	TRBJ1-1	CSTGDRVRTEAFF
TRBV7-2	TRBJ2-3	CASGAGVPDTQYF
TRBV29-1	TRBJ2-3	CSVERQGTDTQYF
TRBV10-3	TRBJ1-2	CAISQAPYGEGYGYTF
TRBV29-1	TRBJ2-1	CSVGRMGGNEQFF
TRBV7-2	TRBJ2-7	CASSPRTDPFYEQYF
TRBV29-1	TRBJ1-1	CSVEVGANTEAFF
TRBV5-6	TRBJ1-5	CASSLNSGQGNQPQHF
TRBV5-6	TRBJ2-5	CASSSTRTVTETQYF
TRBV6-1	TRBJ1-2	CASIPGGAATRNYGYTF
TRBV12-3/TRBV12-4	TRBJ2-1	CASRREASYNEQFF